This T cell receptor (beta chain) was found in a study of post-analysis software for immune sequencing data. Study-wide findings and caveats: Same-batch samples co-clustered strongly by F measure.

Concerning this clonotype itself: Its antigen is as yet unknown.

Researchers reported that TCR beta cDNA libraries carried unique molecular identifiers. TCRdb re-analysed the PCR reads in MiXCR, keeping a single row per CDR3 protein. The sample has around 700,000 distinct CDR3 sequences; 55% to 60% are singletons. Material: blood. The origin of this receptor is a girl aged 2-10 years with multiple sclerosis.

CDR3 DNA sequence: TGCGCCAGCAGCTCTAGACGGAGGGGGGGCGAGCAGTACTTC. Translating it yields CASSSRRRGGEQYF. The chain is built from TRBV5-1 and TRBJ2-7; maybe TRBD2 (7 bases). V dropped 3 bases and J dropped 6 bases, with 16 bases sitting between them. Germline V gene data show CDR1 as SGHRS and CDR2 as YFSETQ. The CDR3 runs to 14 residues.